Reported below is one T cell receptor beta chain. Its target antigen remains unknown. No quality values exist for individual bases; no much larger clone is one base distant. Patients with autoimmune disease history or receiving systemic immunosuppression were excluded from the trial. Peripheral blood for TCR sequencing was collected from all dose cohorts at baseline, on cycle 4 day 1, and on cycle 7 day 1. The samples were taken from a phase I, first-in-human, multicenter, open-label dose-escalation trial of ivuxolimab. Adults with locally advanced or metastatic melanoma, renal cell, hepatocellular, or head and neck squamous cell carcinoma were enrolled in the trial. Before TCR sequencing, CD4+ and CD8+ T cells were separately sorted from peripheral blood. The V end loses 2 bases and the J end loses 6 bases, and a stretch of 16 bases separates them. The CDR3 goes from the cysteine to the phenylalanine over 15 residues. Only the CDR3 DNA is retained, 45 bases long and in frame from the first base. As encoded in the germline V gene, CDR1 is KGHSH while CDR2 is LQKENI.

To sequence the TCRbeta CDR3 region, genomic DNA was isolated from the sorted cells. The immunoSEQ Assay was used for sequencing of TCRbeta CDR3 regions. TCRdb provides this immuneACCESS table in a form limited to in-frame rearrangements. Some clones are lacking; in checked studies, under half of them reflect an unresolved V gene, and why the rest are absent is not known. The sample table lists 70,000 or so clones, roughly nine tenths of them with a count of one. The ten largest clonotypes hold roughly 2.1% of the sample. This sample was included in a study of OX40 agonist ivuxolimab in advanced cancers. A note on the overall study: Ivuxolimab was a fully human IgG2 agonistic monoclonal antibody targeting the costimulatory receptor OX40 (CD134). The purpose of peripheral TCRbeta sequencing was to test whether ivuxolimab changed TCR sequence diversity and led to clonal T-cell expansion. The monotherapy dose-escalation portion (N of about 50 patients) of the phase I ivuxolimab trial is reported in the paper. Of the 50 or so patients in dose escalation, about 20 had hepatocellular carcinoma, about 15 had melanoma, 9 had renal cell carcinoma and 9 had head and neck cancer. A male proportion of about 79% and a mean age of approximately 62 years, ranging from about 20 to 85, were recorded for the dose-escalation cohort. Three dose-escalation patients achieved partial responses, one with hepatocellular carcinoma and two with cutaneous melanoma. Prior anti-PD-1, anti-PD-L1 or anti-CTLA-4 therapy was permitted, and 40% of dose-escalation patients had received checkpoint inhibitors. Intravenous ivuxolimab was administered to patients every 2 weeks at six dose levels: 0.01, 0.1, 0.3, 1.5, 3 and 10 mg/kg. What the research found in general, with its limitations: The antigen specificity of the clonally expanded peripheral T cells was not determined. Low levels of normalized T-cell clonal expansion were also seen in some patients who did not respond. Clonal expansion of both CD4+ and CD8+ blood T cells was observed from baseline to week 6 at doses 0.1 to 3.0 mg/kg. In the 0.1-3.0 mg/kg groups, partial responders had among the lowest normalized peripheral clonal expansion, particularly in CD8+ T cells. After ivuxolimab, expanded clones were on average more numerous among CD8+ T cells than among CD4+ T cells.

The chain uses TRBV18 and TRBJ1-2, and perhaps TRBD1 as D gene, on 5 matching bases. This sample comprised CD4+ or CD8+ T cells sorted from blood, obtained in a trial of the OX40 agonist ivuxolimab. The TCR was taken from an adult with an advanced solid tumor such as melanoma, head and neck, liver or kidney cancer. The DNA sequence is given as TGTGCCAGCTCACCAGGATATCAGGGTCTCGATGGCTACACCTTC. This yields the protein CASSPGYQGLDGYTF.